Each of the 21 T cell receptor beta chains below was sequenced from the same sample in a study of patients and donors after allogeneic stem cell transplantation. TCRdb processed the RT-PCR reads anew with MiXCR; each CDR3 protein has one entry. The top ten hold more than 20% of the sample, which has 65,000 to 80,000 distinct CDR3 sequences, 26% seen once. The sequenced sample consisted of blood, either unsorted or a sorted T cell fraction (not recorded which). These receptors all stem from a human donor who was either an allogeneic HSCT recipient or a stem cell or donor lymphocyte infusion donor (not recorded which). It is not recorded whose cells these are; they may come from a transplant donor.

This clonotype turned up a few times. V usage is TRBV6-5 and J usage is TRBJ1-5; TRBD1 might be the D (5 bases). The germline V gene has CDR1 MNHEY and CDR2 SVGAGI. V gave up 0 bases and J gave up 4 bases, with 10 bases separating them. The CDR3 sequence is 15 residues long. The CDR3 protein is CASSYSGVGNQPQHF. Written as DNA, the CDR3 is TGTGCCAGCAGTTACTCAGGGGTAGGGAATCAGCCCCAGCATTTT.

The rearrangement links TRBV5-1 to TRBJ2-4; D is possibly TRBD1 (5 bases). The germline V gene encodes CDR1 SGHRS and CDR2 YFSETQ. Trimming stripped 0 bases from V and 1 base from J, with 11 bases between. The CDR3 runs 16 residues. The CDR3 sequence is CASSLDAYRAKNIQYF. The CDR3 DNA sequence: TGCGCCAGCAGCTTGGACGCCTACAGGGCCAAAAACATTCAGTACTTC.

This clonotype showed up just once. The chain has TRBV7-9 and TRBJ2-5; TRBD1 matches at 8 bases. Germline assignment: CDR1 SEHNR and CDR2 FQNEAQ (reference sequence). The CDR3 extends over 17 amino acids. The J segment lost 0 bases and the V segment lost 6 bases, leaving 12 bases of the junction unmatched. As DNA, the CDR3 is TGTGCCAGCAGTCACATTAGGGGACAGGCCTACCAAGAGACCCAGTACTTC. Its translation is CASSHIRGQAYQETQYF.

The sample holds a few counts of this clonotype. The V and J genes are TRBV5-1 and TRBJ1-2; TRBD1 aligns across 8 bases. V dropped 0 bases and J dropped 3; count of bases not matched to a gene: 13. Germline V lookup: CDR1 SGHRS, CDR2 YFSETQ. The CDR3 consists of 18 residues. The DNA of the CDR3 is TGCGCCAGCAGCTTGGATGCCCAAGACAGGGGAGGATACTATGGCTACACCTTC. Its protein is CASSLDAQDRGGYYGYTF.

DNA of the CDR3: TGCAGTGCTAGTGGTGACAGGGGGCAAGGCGAGCAGTACTTC. Its protein is CSASGDRGQGEQYF. The chain carries TRBV20-1 and TRBJ2-7; 10 bases match TRBD1. V lost 3 bases, J lost 6 bases, and 8 bases stayed unmatched. Looked up from germline, CDR1 is DFQATT and CDR2 is SNEGSKA (reference sequence). The length of the CDR3 is 14 residues.

The CDR3 DNA reads TGTGCCAGCAGACTAAGCACAGATACGCAGTATTTT. It yields the protein CASRLSTDTQYF. The gene calls are TRBV6-2 or TRBV6-3 and TRBJ2-3; no clear D. Per germline, CDR1 MNHEY and CDR2 SVGEGT. The CDR3 loop spans 12 amino acids. Trimming took 6 bases from V and 0 from J, leaving 4 bases between them.

The CDR3 loop reads CATTGPTVDTQYF. CDR3 nucleotides: TGCGCCACCACGGGGCCGACTGTAGATACGCAGTATTTT. The chain joins TRBV5-1 to TRBJ2-3, with D possibly being TRBD1 or TRBD2 (5 bases each). Looked up from germline, CDR1 is SGHRS and CDR2 is YFSETQ. The CDR3 is 13 amino acids. V lost 9 bases, J lost 5 bases, and 16 bases lay in between.

The rearrangement joins TRBV5-1 to TRBJ2-1; unclear D gene. This CDR3 is 13 amino acids long. With 2 bases removed from V and 12 bases from J, the gap between germline ends came to 15 bases. The germline gives CDR1 SGHRS, CDR2 YFSETQ. This chain's CDR3 is CASSLIELTGQFF. The CDR3 bases are TGCGCCAGCAGCTTAATTGAGTTGACGGGGCAGTTCTTC.

This clonotype was picked up many times. J is TRBJ2-5 and V is TRBV18; 9 bases align to TRBD1. The J segment lost 6 bases and the V segment lost 1 base, leaving 6 bases of the junction unmatched. CDR3 length: 15 amino acids. The germline gives CDR1 KGHSH, CDR2 LQKENI. CDR3 sequence reads: CASSPLGQGWQTQYF. The CDR3, as DNA: TGTGCCAGCTCACCACTGGGACAGGGTTGGCAGACCCAGTACTTC.

CDR3 coding DNA: TGCAGTGCTAGAGTCCTCATTCCCGGGGGAGGAAACACCATATATTTT. Its translation is CSARVLIPGGGNTIYF. The chain carries TRBV20-1 and TRBJ1-3; D may be TRBD1 (5 bases). This CDR3 comprises 16 residues. Germline V lookup: CDR1 DFQATT, CDR2 SNEGSKA (reference sequence). The V gene lost 1 base and the J gene lost 4 bases, with 17 bases spanning the gap.

This chain links TRBV4-1 with TRBJ2-2; D is undetermined. Germline CDR1 reads MGHRA; CDR2 reads YSYEKL. The CDR3 covers 13 residues. Trimming shortened V by 3 bases and J by 5 bases, and 7 bases separated the two germline ends. CDR3 sequence (DNA): TGCGCCAGCAGCCAGTTGGTTACCGGGGAGCTGTTTTTT. Amino acids: CASSQLVTGELFF.

This clonotype turned up a few times. J is TRBJ2-1 and V is TRBV20-1; D not certain. CDR1 and CDR2 (germline): DFQATT, SNEGSKA (reference sequence). V shed 5 bases and J shed 4 bases, with 9 bases lying between them. This CDR3 is 12 amino acids long. CDR3 DNA sequence: TGCAGTGCTCACAGAGATTACAATGAGCAGTTCTTC. The encoded protein is CSAHRDYNEQFF.

CDR3 amino acids: CASSLDGSNGYTF. In nucleotides, the CDR3 is TGCGCCAGCAGCTTGGACGGTAGTAATGGCTACACCTTC. The rearrangement joins TRBV5-1 to TRBJ1-2; D remains ambiguous. The germline gives CDR1 SGHRS, CDR2 YFSETQ. CDR3 length equals 13 residues. With 0 bases removed from V and 6 bases from J, the gap between germline ends came to 9 bases.

This clonotype was detected only a few times. The chain carries TRBV20-1 and TRBJ1-1; D may be TRBD1 (5 bases). CDR1 is DFQATT, CDR2 SNEGSKA, per germline (reference sequence). Trimming left V 0 bases short and J 5 bases short, with 13 bases between. There are 14 residues in the CDR3. Here the CDR3 reads CSARDPREGTEAFF. The CDR3 DNA is TGCAGTGCTAGAGATCCCCGGGAGGGGACTGAAGCTTTCTTT.

This chain connects TRBV12-3 or TRBV12-4 to TRBJ1-2, with D unclear. Trimming left V 2 bases short and J 3 bases short, with 1 base between. The CDR3 is 11 amino acids. CDR3 bases: TGTGCCAGCAGTTTACACTATGGCTACACCTTC. Translation: CASSLHYGYTF.

A few counts support this clonotype. The chain uses TRBV20-1 and TRBJ2-2; D not resolved. This CDR3 is 12 amino acids long. From germline, CDR1 is DFQATT and CDR2 SNEGSKA (reference sequence). V lost 1 base to trimming and J lost 6 bases, with 6 bases between them. CDR3: CSARGTPGELFF. CDR3 nucleotide sequence: TGCAGTGCTAGAGGAACCCCCGGGGAGCTGTTTTTT.

A few counts support this clonotype. V gene TRBV7-2 combines with J gene TRBJ1-5; the match to TRBD1 covers 9 bases. The CDR3 extends over 16 amino acids. Germline CDR1 SGHTA, CDR2 FQGNSA. Trimming cost V 5 bases and J 4 bases; bases outside gene matches: 9. This CDR3 is CASSLDRGRGNQPQHF. The CDR3 DNA sequence: TGTGCCAGCAGCCTGGACAGGGGCCGAGGGAATCAGCCCCAGCATTTT.

This clonotype showed up many times. The chain couples TRBV9 to TRBJ2-5; D not resolved. Germline V gene sequence: CDR1 SGDLS, CDR2 YYNGEE. CDR3 length: 14 residues. The germline V and J ends were trimmed by 0 bases and 4 bases, with 10 bases remaining between them. CDR3 sequence: CASSVAVHTETQYF. In DNA form, the CDR3 reads TGTGCCAGCAGCGTAGCTGTTCACACAGAGACCCAGTACTTC.

This clonotype was seen more than once but under ten times. The chain joins TRBV4-2 to TRBJ2-7; TRBD1 might be the D (5 bases). Trimming stripped 2 bases from V and 0 bases from J, with 11 bases between. CDR1 LGHNA and CDR2 YNFKEQ come from the germline V gene. The CDR3 extends over 15 amino acids. The CDR3: CASSQYRFTSYEQYF. As DNA, the CDR3 is TGTGCCAGCAGCCAATACAGGTTTACCTCCTACGAGCAGTACTTC.

This chain joins TRBV27 and TRBJ2-7; TRBD1 is a possible D gene (6 bases). This CDR3 comprises 14 residues. V dropped 4 bases and J dropped 3 bases, with 13 bases sitting between them. Per the germline V gene, CDR1 is MNHEY and CDR2 is SMNVEV (reference sequence). This CDR3 reads CASSSLRDNYEQYF. The CDR3, as DNA: TGTGCCAGCAGTTCGTTGAGGGACAACTACGAGCAGTACTTC.

The gene calls are TRBV5-1 and TRBJ2-5; D perhaps matches TRBD2 (6 bases). Germline V gene data show CDR1 as SGHRS and CDR2 as YFSETQ. V dropped 1 base and J dropped 2 bases, with 21 bases sitting between them. The CDR3 covers 18 residues. In DNA form, the CDR3 reads TGCGCCAGCAGCTTGCGTACCGCCGGGGGAAGGGAACAAGAGACCCAGTACTTC. It specifies CASSLRTAGGREQETQYF.